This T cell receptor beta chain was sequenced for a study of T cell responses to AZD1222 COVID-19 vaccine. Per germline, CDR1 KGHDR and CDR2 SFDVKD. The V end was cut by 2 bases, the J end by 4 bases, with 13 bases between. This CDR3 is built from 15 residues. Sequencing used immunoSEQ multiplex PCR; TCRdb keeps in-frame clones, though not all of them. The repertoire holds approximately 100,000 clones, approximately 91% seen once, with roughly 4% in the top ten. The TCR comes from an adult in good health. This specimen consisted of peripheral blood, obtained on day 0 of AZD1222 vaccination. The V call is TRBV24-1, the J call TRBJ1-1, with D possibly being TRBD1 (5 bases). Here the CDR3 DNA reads TGTGCCACCAGTGATTCTAGGGGTAGTGCCACTGAAGCTTTCTTT. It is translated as CATSDSRGSATEAFF.